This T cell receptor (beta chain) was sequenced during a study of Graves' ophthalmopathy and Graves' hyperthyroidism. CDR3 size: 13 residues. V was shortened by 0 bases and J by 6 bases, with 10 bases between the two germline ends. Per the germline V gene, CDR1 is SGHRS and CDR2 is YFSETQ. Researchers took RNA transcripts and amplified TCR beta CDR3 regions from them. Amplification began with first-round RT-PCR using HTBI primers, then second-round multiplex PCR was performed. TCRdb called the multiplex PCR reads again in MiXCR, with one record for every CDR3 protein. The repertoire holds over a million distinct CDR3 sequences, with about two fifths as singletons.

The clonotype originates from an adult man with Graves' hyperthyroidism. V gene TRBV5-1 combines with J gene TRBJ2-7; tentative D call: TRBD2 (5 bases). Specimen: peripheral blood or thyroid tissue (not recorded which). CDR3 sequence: CASSLGRTLEQYF. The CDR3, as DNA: TGCGCCAGCAGCTTGGGACGGACTCTCGAGCAGTACTTC. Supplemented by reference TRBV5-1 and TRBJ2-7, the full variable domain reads KAGVTQTPRYLIKTRGQQVTLSCSPISGHRSVSWYQQTPGQGLQFLFEYFSETQRNKGNFPGRFSGRQFSNSRSEMNVSTLELGDSALYLCASSLGRTLEQYFGPGTRLTVT.